One sample yielded the 19 T cell receptor beta chains listed below, sequenced in a study of blood T cell repertoires in COVID-19 (dated by TCRdb to about 2020). Receptor amplification or capture employed the immunoSEQ multiplex PCR assay. TCRdb obtained this table from immuneACCESS and retained in-frame rearrangements with V and J assigned. These tables miss some clones; where compared with another copy, unresolved V genes account for less than half of the shortfall, and the remainder is unexplained. Across this sample there are about 29,000 clones, with 80% seen only once. The ten top clones hold more than 40% of the sample. The sample consisted of peripheral blood. These receptors all stem from a woman aged 70-85 years with acute or convalescent COVID-19.

The chain links TRBV28 to TRBJ1-1, with TRBD1 as a possible D gene (5 bases). The CDR3 totals 18 residues. The V and J ends lost 6 bases and 2 bases respectively, with 25 bases between them. The V gene's germline CDR1 is MDHEN and CDR2 SYDVKM. CDR3 loop: CASRFLFEARARNTEAFF. CDR3 bases: TGTGCCAGCAGGTTCCTCTTCGAGGCCAGGGCGAGAAACACTGAAGCTTTCTTT.

A single count supports this clone. The chain uses TRBV28 and TRBJ1-4; D is unclear. V was trimmed by 6 bases and J by 3 bases, leaving 14 bases between them. From germline, CDR1 is MDHEN and CDR2 SYDVKM. The CDR3 sequence is 15 residues long. CDR3 coding DNA: TGTGCCAGCAGAGGGAGCCGGGCACCTAATGAAAAACTGTTTTTT. It specifies CASRGSRAPNEKLFF.

The chain couples TRBV11-2 to TRBJ2-5; weak D call: TRBD2 (6 bases). Per germline, CDR1 SGHAT and CDR2 FQNNGV. Trimming pared 5 bases from V and 2 bases from J, leaving 9 bases between. This CDR3 has 13 residues. This CDR3 reads CASSRERQETQYF. For the CDR3, the DNA is TGTGCCAGCAGCCGGGAGAGGCAAGAGACCCAGTACTTC. Based on the CDR3 plus reference TRBV11-2 and TRBJ2-5, the full variable domain is EAGVAQSPRYKIIEKRQSVAFWCNPISGHATLYWYQQILGQGPKLLIQFQNNGVVDDSQLPKDRFSAERLKGVDSTLKIQPAKLEDSAVYLCASSRERQETQYFGPGTRLLVL.

The chain links TRBV5-5 to TRBJ2-5, with TRBD1 identical over 7 bases. V shed 4 bases, J shed 5 bases, and the junction held 8 bases outside the gene matches. Germline V CDR1 and CDR2: SGHKS, YYEKEE (reference sequence). The CDR3 has 14 amino acids. CDR3 in amino acids: CASSRAGGIETQYF. The CDR3 bases are TGTGCCAGCAGCCGGGCAGGGGGAATCGAGACCCAGTACTTC.

The chain links TRBV29-1 to TRBJ2-3; 10 bases map to TRBD2. This CDR3 contains 14 residues. V trimming: 5 bases; J trimming: 0 bases; junction bases outside the gene matches: 2. Germline V gives CDR1 SQVTM, CDR2 ANQGSEA. The CDR3 DNA sequence: TGCAGCGTTCGGACTAGCGGTAGCACAGATACGCAGTATTTT. Amino acid sequence: CSVRTSGSTDTQYF.

The chain has TRBV28 and TRBJ2-3; D remains unclear. The CDR3 extends over 14 amino acids. Per the germline V gene, CDR1 is MDHEN and CDR2 is SYDVKM. V was shortened by 3 bases and J by 2 bases, with 9 bases between the two germline ends. CDR3 amino acids: CASSFDTTTDTQYF. The CDR3 DNA is TGTGCCAGCAGTTTTGACACCACCACAGATACGCAGTATTTT.

The CDR3 region is CASTLIRYRGNEQFF. CDR3 in DNA: TGTGCCAGCACTCTGATACGGTACAGGGGCAATGAGCAGTTCTTC. This chain connects TRBV6-5 to TRBJ2-1, with 7 bases lining up with TRBD1. The CDR3 has 15 residues. The V segment lost 7 bases and the J segment 6 bases; nucleotides outside the gene matches: 12. Germline V gene lookup returns CDR1 MNHEY and CDR2 SVGAGI.

The chain combines TRBV7-3 with TRBJ1-2, with 9 bases identical to TRBD1. Germline trimming cut 5 bases from V and 6 bases from J; bases unmatched to any gene: 7. Per germline, CDR1 SGHTA and CDR2 FQGTGA. CDR3 size: 14 residues. The CDR3 DNA sequence: TGTGCCAGCAGCCAAACCCGGGACAGGGATGGCTACACCTTC. It translates to CASSQTRDRDGYTF. Drawing the rest from reference TRBV7-3 and TRBJ1-2, the complete variable domain is GAGVSQTPSNKVTEKGKYVELRCDPISGHTALYWYRQSLGQGPEFLIYFQGTGAADDSGLPNDRFFAVRPEGSVSTLKIQRTERGDSAVYLCASSQTRDRDGYTFGSGTRLTVV.

The rearrangement uses TRBV28 and TRBJ2-5; D possibly corresponds to TRBD2 (5 bases). CDR3 length equals 14 residues. V shed 3 bases and J shed 4 bases, with 12 bases lying between them. From germline, CDR1 is MDHEN and CDR2 SYDVKM. CDR3 DNA sequence: TGTGCCAGCAGTTTGGGAGTCGCGATAGAGACCCAGTACTTC. It translates to CASSLGVAIETQYF.

This chain connects TRBV7-2 to TRBJ1-2; no clear D gene. V was trimmed by 0 bases and J by 4 bases, leaving 6 bases between them. The CDR3 loop spans 13 amino acids. Germline V gene sequence: CDR1 SGHTA, CDR2 FQGNSA. The CDR3, as DNA: TGTGCCAGCAGCTTAGCGGGGAGCTATGGCTACACCTTC. Encoded protein: CASSLAGSYGYTF.

The gene calls are TRBV18 and TRBJ1-4; D might be TRBD1 (6 bases). The V end was cut by 4 bases, the J end by 2 bases, with 11 bases between. The CDR3 length is 15 residues. Germline V gene data show CDR1 as KGHSH and CDR2 as LQKENI. CDR3 amino acids: CASSRGGRTNEKLFF. As DNA, the CDR3 is TGTGCCAGCTCACGCGGGGGGCGGACTAATGAAAAACTGTTTTTT.

The chain links TRBV5-1 to TRBJ2-1; 15 positions agree with TRBD2. V was clipped by 4 bases and J by 6 bases; unmatched bases: 5. The length of the CDR3 is 16 residues. Germline CDR1 and CDR2: SGHRS and YFSETQ. CDR3 protein: CASSPGLAGGPNEQFF. In DNA form, the CDR3 reads TGCGCCAGCAGCCCCGGACTAGCGGGAGGGCCCAATGAGCAGTTCTTC.

The chain links TRBV6-5 to TRBJ1-3; D gene unclear. CDR3 length equals 14 residues. Germline CDR1 is MNHEY and CDR2 is SVGAGI. Between the trimmed V and J ends, which lost 7 bases and 0 bases, there was a span of 10 bases. In DNA form, the CDR3 reads TGTGCCAGCACCCAACTGAGCTCTGGAAACACCATATATTTT. Its translation is CASTQLSSGNTIYF.

The chain uses TRBV28 and TRBJ1-6; no clear D gene. This CDR3 is 15 amino acids long. Germline V gene lookup returns CDR1 MDHEN and CDR2 SYDVKM. Deletions cut 3 bases from V and 6 bases from J, with 12 bases between. DNA for the CDR3: TGTGCCAGCAGTTTGGGGAGGTCGCGTAATTCACCCCTCCACTTT. This codes for CASSLGRSRNSPLHF.

J is TRBJ2-5 and V is TRBV2, with 11 bases identical to TRBD1. The V gene end was trimmed by 4 bases and the J gene end by 5 bases; junction bases not matched to a gene: 3. Germline V gives CDR1 SNHLY, CDR2 FYNNEI. The CDR3 is made up of 14 amino acids. The CDR3 spells CASSGDRGWETQYF. The CDR3 nucleotides are TGTGCCAGCAGTGGGGACAGGGGGTGGGAGACCCAGTACTTC.

The rearrangement links TRBV7-6 to TRBJ2-3; 13 bases fit TRBD2. Germline CDR1 SGHVS, CDR2 FNYEAQ. The CDR3 has 16 amino acids. With V trimmed by 5 bases and J by 4 bases, 6 bases remained unmatched. This CDR3 is CASSLRTSGSSDTQYF. CDR3 nucleotides: TGTGCCAGCAGCCTACGGACTAGCGGGAGTTCAGATACGCAGTATTTT.

This sequence joins TRBV5-4 and TRBJ1-3; D is ambiguous. The CDR3 consists of 16 residues. Germline V gives CDR1 SGHNT, CDR2 YYREEE (reference sequence). With 0 bases removed from V and 0 bases from J, the gap between germline ends came to 10 bases. The DNA of the CDR3 is TGTGCCAGCAGCTTGGAGGGAGGGCTCTCTGGAAACACCATATATTTT. Residues: CASSLEGGLSGNTIYF.

This chain connects TRBV5-1 to TRBJ2-2; 7 bases are shared with TRBD1. The V gene end was trimmed by 3 bases and the J gene end by 0 bases; junction bases not matched to a gene: 11. Germline V CDR1 and CDR2: SGHRS, YFSETQ. This CDR3 spans 18 amino acids. CDR3: CASSSLGTDLANTGELFF. The CDR3 nucleotides read TGCGCCAGCAGCTCGCTCGGGACAGACCTTGCGAACACCGGGGAGCTGTTTTTT.

The genes are TRBV15 and TRBJ2-5; 8 nucleotides match TRBD2. J gave up 2 bases and V 3 bases, and 11 bases lay outside the gene matches. The CDR3 consists of 17 residues. Per the germline V gene, CDR1 is LNHNV and CDR2 is YYDKDF (reference sequence). CDR3 region: CATSRRSGGVVQETQYF. The CDR3 nucleotides read TGTGCCACCAGCAGGAGGTCCGGGGGGGTAGTACAAGAGACCCAGTACTTC.